The 7 T cell receptor beta chains listed next were all sequenced from one sample in a study of T cells in Graves' hyperthyroidism and ophthalmopathy. Authors of the study amplified TCR beta CDR3 regions from RNA transcripts. HTBI primers were employed in a first-round RT-PCR of the TCR CDR3. MiXCR, run by TCRdb on the multiplex PCR reads, gives a single entry per CDR3 protein. The sample contains approximately 400,000 distinct CDR3 sequences, roughly 14% of which appear only once. Sequencing used blood. All receptors derive from a young woman with Graves' hyperthyroidism.

The chain links TRBV19 to TRBJ1-1, with 9 bases aligning to TRBD1. Germline CDR1 is LNHDA and CDR2 is SQIVND (reference sequence). The CDR3 has 16 residues. Germline trimming cut 6 bases from V and 0 bases from J; bases unmatched to any gene: 8. CDR3 coding DNA: TGTGCCAGTAGCAGAACAGGGGGCCCCATGAACACTGAAGCTTTCTTT. Its translation: CASSRTGGPMNTEAFF.

Here the CDR3 DNA reads TGTGCCATCAGTGAGTCCGACAGGCCCATGGGGGGAAACACCATATATTTT. The encoded protein is CAISESDRPMGGNTIYF. The gene calls are TRBV10-3 and TRBJ1-3; maybe TRBD1 (6 bases). Germline CDR1 reads ENHRY; CDR2 reads SYGVKD. Deletions cut 0 bases from V and 4 bases from J, with 16 bases between. The CDR3 extends over 17 amino acids.

This clonotype was recorded many times. This chain joins TRBV6-1 and TRBJ2-3, with 7 bases aligning to TRBD1. The CDR3 length is 16 residues. Germline CDR1 and CDR2: MNHNS and SASEGT. Trimming at V came to 5 bases and at J to 2 bases, leaving 10 bases not matched to a gene. This CDR3 is CASSYKTGISTDTQYF. CDR3 coding DNA: TGTGCCAGCAGTTATAAGACAGGGATTTCCACAGATACGCAGTATTTT.

The V call is TRBV28, the J call TRBJ1-1; 8 nucleotides agree with TRBD1. The germline CDR1 and CDR2 sequences are MDHEN and SYDVKM. The trim removed 6 bases at V and 1 base at J, leaving 13 bases unmatched. CDR3 length equals 17 residues. The CDR3 DNA sequence: TGTGCCAGCAGCCCTCCCTCCACAGGGGGTGAGAACACTGAAGCTTTCTTT. This encodes CASSPPSTGGENTEAFF. Supplemented by reference TRBV28 and TRBJ1-1, the full variable domain reads DVKVTQSSRYLVKRTGEKVFLECVQDMDHENMFWYRQDPGLGLRLIYFSYDVKMKEKGDIPEGYSVSREKKERFSLILESASTNQTSMYLCASSPPSTGGENTEAFFGQGTRLTVV.

Ten or more counts support this clonotype. The rearrangement uses TRBV5-1 and TRBJ2-7; 9 bases are shared with TRBD2. Germline V gene sequence: CDR1 SGHRS, CDR2 YFSETQ. This CDR3 has 16 amino acids. After removal of 6 bases from V and 2 bases from J, the junction contained 12 bases not matched to a gene. The CDR3 here is CASIPRRRGRAYEQYF. In DNA form, the CDR3 reads TGCGCCAGCATCCCTCGGCGGCGCGGGAGGGCCTACGAGCAGTACTTC. The whole variable domain, filled in from reference TRBV5-1 and TRBJ2-7, reads KAGVTQTPRYLIKTRGQQVTLSCSPISGHRSVSWYQQTPGQGLQFLFEYFSETQRNKGNFPGRFSGRQFSNSRSEMNVSTLELGDSALYLCASIPRRRGRAYEQYFGPGTRLTVT.

Ten or more counts support this clonotype. This chain joins TRBV12-3 or TRBV12-4 and TRBJ1-2; D not resolved. Trimming pared 4 bases from V and 8 bases from J, leaving 11 bases between. The CDR3 has 12 amino acids. The CDR3 is CASSSAGVGYTF. Here the CDR3 DNA reads TGTGCCAGCAGTTCGGCAGGCGTCGGCTACACCTTC.

This clonotype was observed many times. The chain has TRBV28 and TRBJ2-1, with no clear D. CDR3 length: 14 amino acids. V lost 1 base and J lost 5, with 9 bases in between. The germline gives CDR1 MDHEN, CDR2 SYDVKM. CDR3 loop: CASSLYTQNNEQFF. CDR3 in DNA: TGTGCCAGCAGTTTATACACCCAGAACAATGAGCAGTTCTTC.